This TCR beta chain is drawn from a study of T-cell reconstitution after alpha-beta-depleted transplantation in children (dated by TCRdb to the mid-2010s). Regarding the complete study: Using TCR repertoire profiling, the study quantitatively followed how T-cell immune reconstitution unfolded in children after TCRalphabeta/CD19-depleted allogeneic hematopoietic cell transplantation.

The cysteine opens and the valine closes a CDR3 of 12 amino acids. Only CDR3 DNA is held: 36 bases, read in frame from base 1. In the case of this clonotype: The clone's antigen remains unknown. The input lacks base qualities; no much larger clone sits a single base away.

Preparation of the library involved PCR. Sequencing was carried out with an Illumina HiSeq 2500. To normalize quantification of the TCRbeta repertoire, the TCR libraries were built with molecular barcoding that relied on unique molecular identifiers. TCRdb applied fastp at Q25 and MiXCR to the public reads, then kept only in-frame beta chains. Each entry is one CDR3 protein sequence, shown with its most common DNA and genes. The table for this sample lists hundreds of thousands of distinct CDR3 sequences; over 25% of them were counted only once. Clones ranked in the top ten supply 2% to 3% of the sample.

Sequenced material: PBMCs from the stem cell graft donor, taken from the stem cell graft. The origin of this receptor is a human donor who donated a stem cell graft to a child with aplastic anemia. In this chain, TRBV21-1 is recombined with TRBJ2-7; the table's D call of TRBD2 was not tested on the DNA. TRBV21-1 is a pseudogene segment. At the DNA level, the sequence is TGTGCCAGCAGCAAAGGAGGGCCCCCGCAGGGCGTC. Translation gives CASSKGGPPQGV.